A single sample gave rise to the 8 T cell receptor beta chains below, sequenced in a study of T cells in Graves' hyperthyroidism and ophthalmopathy. TCR beta CDR3 sequences were amplified from RNA transcripts. HTBI primers were the set used in a first-round RT-PCR of the TCR CDR3. TCRdb independently ran MiXCR on the multiplex PCR reads; one entry per CDR3 protein. Seen here are around 420,000 distinct CDR3 sequences, about 15% observed once, and the top ten hold approximately 7.5%. The sequenced sample was blood. These receptor sequences come from a woman aged 18-29 years with Graves' hyperthyroidism.

The J gene is TRBJ2-1, the V gene TRBV2, with D perhaps TRBD2 (7 bases). Trimming took 7 bases from V and 6 from J, leaving 16 bases between them. Germline CDR1 is SNHLY and CDR2 is FYNNEI. The CDR3 extends over 14 amino acids. The CDR3 loop reads CASIRGGVINEQFF. The CDR3 DNA reads as TGTGCCAGCATAAGGGGGGGGGTCATCAATGAGCAGTTCTTC.

This clonotype was detected many times. CDR3 amino acids: CATSRGQGATDTQYF. The DNA for the CDR3 is TGTGCCACCAGTCGGGGCCAGGGGGCGACAGATACGCAGTATTTT. J is TRBJ2-3 and V is TRBV24-1; 8 nucleotides line up with TRBD1. The CDR3 is 15 residues long. After removal of 6 bases from V and 3 bases from J, the junction contained 7 bases not matched to a gene. Germline V CDR1 and CDR2: KGHDR, SFDVKD.

This clonotype was counted at least ten times. The gene calls are TRBV12-3 or TRBV12-4 and TRBJ2-5, with a weak D call TRBD2 (5 bases). This CDR3 has 14 residues. The V end lost 6 bases, the J end lost 4 bases, and 15 bases lay between the germline ends. CDR3 bases: TGTGCCAGCAGCATCGCGCAGGCGGGAGAGACCCAGTACTTC. Protein product: CASSIAQAGETQYF.

The sample holds many counts of this clonotype. The chain couples TRBV7-9 to TRBJ1-4; D is uncertain. Deletions cut 5 bases from V and 8 bases from J, with 12 bases between. Germline lookup yields CDR1 SEHNR and CDR2 FQNEAQ (reference sequence). The CDR3 contains 13 residues. The CDR3 protein is CASSPRMGEKLFF. CDR3 sequence (DNA): TGTGCCAGCAGCCCGAGGATGGGGGAAAAACTGTTTTTT.

This clonotype occurred many times. CDR3 nucleotides: TGTGCCAGCACCCCCTCCGTACTCTCCTACAATGAGCAGTTCTTC. It specifies CASTPSVLSYNEQFF. The gene calls are TRBV6-1 and TRBJ2-1, with unresolved D. Trimming removed 7 bases from V and 0 bases from J, with 13 bases in between. From germline, CDR1 is MNHNS and CDR2 SASEGT. The CDR3 is made up of 15 amino acids.

This clonotype was recorded many times. The chain has TRBV7-9 and TRBJ2-4, with TRBD2 identical over 13 bases. Germline V lookup: CDR1 SEHNR, CDR2 FQNEAQ (reference sequence). J lost 8 bases, V lost 5 bases, and 9 bases had no gene match. This CDR3 spans 16 amino acids. CDR3 loop: CASSPTSGGSRDIQYF. CDR3 DNA: TGTGCCAGCAGCCCGACTAGCGGGGGGTCAAGGGACATTCAGTACTTC.

The chain links TRBV9 to TRBJ2-2, with 8 bases lining up with TRBD1. Germline loops: CDR1 SGDLS, CDR2 YYNGEE. The ends lost 0 bases at V and 0 bases at J; junction bases unmatched: 10. This CDR3 is built from 19 residues. In nucleotides, the CDR3 is TGTGCCAGCAGCGTAGCTTCCAGGGGGCCCTTCTCGAACACCGGGGAGCTGTTTTTT. Amino acid sequence: CASSVASRGPFSNTGELFF.

Many counts were recorded for this clonotype. The chain combines TRBV19 with TRBJ2-5; D remains unclear. Looked up from germline, CDR1 is LNHDA and CDR2 is SQIVND (reference sequence). Trimming left V 5 bases short and J 5 bases short, with 12 bases between. The CDR3 is made up of 13 amino acids. CDR3 sequence reads: CASSSRSGETQYF. CDR3 nucleotide sequence: TGTGCCAGTAGTTCCCGGAGTGGGGAGACCCAGTACTTC.